This T cell receptor beta chain was captured in a study of immune cell composition in non-small cell lung cancer. Study as a whole: Tumours were mainly lung adenocarcinoma or squamous cell carcinoma.

Here immunoSEQ multiplex PCR was the method, and the copy in TCRdb shows in-frame clones only, minus some. The table has about 2,200 clones, about 87% seen once. Study findings and constraints: TIL tumour reactivity correlated with maximal tumour-associated clone frequency in adenocarcinoma. Lung adenocarcinomas had lower top 10 clone scores and clonality than squamous tumours. It was not proven that tumour-reactive clones equal dominant tumour-associated clones.

Trimming cost V 0 bases and J 5 bases, with 5 bases left between them. The germline gives CDR1 LGHNA, CDR2 YNFKEQ. The CDR3 has 12 residues. Concerning this clone itself: No antigen is known for it.

This chain joins TRBV4-2 and TRBJ2-7; D unresolved. The sequencing sample was made of lung tumor tissue. The origin of this receptor is a human donor with non-small cell lung cancer. The CDR3 spells CASSQDSDEQYF. In DNA, the CDR3 is TGTGCCAGCAGCCAAGATTCGGACGAGCAGTACTTC.